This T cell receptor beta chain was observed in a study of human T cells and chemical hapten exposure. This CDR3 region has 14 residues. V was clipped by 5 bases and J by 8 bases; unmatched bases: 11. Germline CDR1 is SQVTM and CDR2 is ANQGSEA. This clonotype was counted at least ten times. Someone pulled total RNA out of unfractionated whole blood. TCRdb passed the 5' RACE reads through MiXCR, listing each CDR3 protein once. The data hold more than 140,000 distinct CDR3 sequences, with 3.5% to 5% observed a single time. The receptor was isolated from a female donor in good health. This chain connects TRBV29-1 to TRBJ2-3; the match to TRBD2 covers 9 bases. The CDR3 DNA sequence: TGCAGCGTTTCTCCCGGGACTAGCTCTGGTACGCAGTATTTT. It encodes CSVSPGTSSGTQYF.